One sample yielded the 2 T cell receptor beta chains listed below, sequenced in a study of T cells in tumors after PD-1 blockade. The repertoire was sequenced with immunoSEQ multiplex PCR; TCRdb's copy has only in-frame clones and lacks some. The sample lists 30,000 to 35,000 clones, around 73% occurring once. The specimen comprised PBMCs, sampled after anti-PD-1 treatment. All receptors derive from a human donor with basal cell carcinoma.

The V call is TRBV18, the J call TRBJ2-2; 8 bases align to TRBD1. The J segment lost 0 bases and the V segment lost 6 bases, leaving 6 bases of the junction unmatched. Germline assignment: CDR1 KGHSH and CDR2 LQKENI. This CDR3 spans 16 amino acids. DNA of the CDR3: TGTGCCAGCTCGCTTAACAGGGGGACGAACACCGGGGAGCTGTTTTTT. Its protein is CASSLNRGTNTGELFF. The full variable domain, completed using reference TRBV18 and TRBJ2-2, is NAGVMQNPRHLVRRRGQEARLRCSPMKGHSHVYWYRQLPEEGLKFMVYLQKENIIDESGMPKERFSAEFPKEGPSILRIQQVVRGDSAAYFCASSLNRGTNTGELFFGEGSRLTVL.

The CDR3 bases are TGTGCCAGCAGCCAAGATCGGAGGACTAGCGGGACGAACACCGGGGAGCTGTTTTTT. As protein: CASSQDRRTSGTNTGELFF. V usage is TRBV4-2 and J usage is TRBJ2-2; 12 bases align to TRBD2. Per the germline V gene, CDR1 is LGHNA and CDR2 is YNFKEQ. This CDR3 has 19 amino acids. After removal of 0 bases from V and 0 bases from J, the junction contained 5 bases not matched to a gene.